This T cell receptor (beta chain) emerged from a study of shared clonotypes between healthy human individuals. For the study at large: For every donor, three CD4 naive, three CD4 memory, two CD8 naive and one CD8 memory plates were used.

The CDR3 sequence is 16 residues long. V was clipped by 7 bases and J by 7 bases; unmatched bases: 12. Germline V gives CDR1 MNHNY, CDR2 SVGAGI (reference sequence). Clones were read by immunoSEQ multiplex PCR, and TCRdb kept only the in-frame ones, dropping some. The repertoire holds about 1 million clones, about 75% seen once, with 1.4% in the top ten. Findings and caveats of the study: Around 4.9% of naive CD4 clonotypes were shared across a handful of donors.

Points on this clone: Its antigen is undetermined.

Splitting the CD4+ cells yielded a CD45RA+ naive subset and a CD45RA-negative memory subset. Material for sequencing was memory CD4+ T cells sorted from blood. Subset in this sample: CD45RA-negative fraction. V is TRBV6-6 and J is TRBJ2-5, with 13 bases that match TRBD2. This receptor was identified in a young man in good health. This CDR3 reads CASIGTSGMGLGTQYF. The CDR3 bases are TGTGCCAGCATCGGGACTAGCGGGATGGGTTTAGGGACCCAGTACTTC.